The T cell receptor (beta chain) under discussion was sequenced for a study of Tregs in tolerant kidney transplant recipients. Sequenced by immunoSEQ multiplex PCR; TCRdb stores in-frame clones only, minus some. The data contain roughly 250,000 clones, around 81% of them singletons. Of note for this clone: The antigen is not known.

Thawed PBMCs were FACS-sorted into unstimulated CD4+CD25+CD127- regulatory T cells, CD4+CD25- non-regulatory cells, CD4 and CD8 cells. Study-level points and caveats: Findings come from small patient numbers and require larger validation.

V lost 5 bases and J 7 bases, leaving 19 bases between the germline ends. The CDR3 loop spans 15 amino acids. Per the germline V gene, CDR1 is SEHNR and CDR2 is FQNEAQ (reference sequence). The sequence came from a human donor in good health. The chain joins TRBV7-9 to TRBJ2-3; perhaps D is TRBD1 or TRBD2 (6 bases each). Sequenced: CD4+ T cells from blood. The CDR3 loop is CASSPLIGGLYTQYF. CDR3 in DNA: TGTGCCAGCAGCCCCCTAATAGGGGGGCTTTATACGCAGTATTTT.